The clone carrying this TCR beta chain was seen only a few times. Its antigen is currently unknown. Thyroid surgery had not been preceded by any treatment in any patient. Germline loops: CDR1 MNHEY, CDR2 SVGEGT. J lost 4 bases, V lost 6 bases, and 16 bases had no gene match. The CDR3 extends over 17 amino acids. As processed by the authors: Clinicopathological groups supplied CDR3 differences that were used to build a distant-metastasis classifier for papillary thyroid cancer. TCRdb reprocessed the PCR reads using MiXCR. It is TCRdb's table, rather than the study itself, that gives the V and J calls and clone size. The data hold 15,000 to 20,000 clones, with 13% observed a single time. This entry belongs to a study of metastatic and nonmetastatic thyroid tumors. Overall study context: Comparison of repertoires was carried out across blood and tumor or nodule tissue from malignant and benign thyroid patients.

Overall study results and limits: For both blood and tumor, malignant thyroid tumors reportedly showed significantly higher TCR beta diversity than benign nodules did.

The source is a female donor with papillary thyroid cancer or a benign thyroid nodule (not recorded which). Some clones in this sample may be carry-over from other donors' samples. Sample: blood. The gene calls are TRBV6-2 or TRBV6-3 and TRBJ2-7; the match to TRBD2 covers 9 bases. CDR3 bases: TGTGCCAGCAGCCAGTCGATAGTGCGGGAGGGCCGGTACGAGCAGTACTTC. Translation gives CASSQSIVREGRYEQYF.